The entry below gives a single T cell receptor (beta chain) sequence along with its context. Data came from immunoSEQ multiplex PCR; TCRdb stores just in-frame clones and leaves some out. Among around 44,000 clones listed, around nine tenths were seen once. These data are taken from a study of OX40 agonist ivuxolimab in advanced cancers. This receptor was identified in an adult with an advanced solid tumor such as melanoma, head and neck, liver or kidney cancer. The sample was CD4+ or CD8+ T cells sorted from blood, taken in a trial of the OX40 agonist ivuxolimab.

This CDR3 is CASSFLGGQGARSTDTQYF. The CDR3, as DNA: TGTGCCAGCAGCTTTTTGGGGGGACAGGGGGCGCGAAGCACAGATACGCAGTATTTT. The rearrangement joins TRBV11-2 to TRBJ2-3, with 12 bases fitting TRBD1. With 3 bases clipped from V and 0 bases from J, the junction kept 10 bases outside the gene matches. CDR1 SGHAT and CDR2 FQNNGV come from the germline V gene. This CDR3 has 19 amino acids.